Given below is one T cell receptor (beta chain) in context. This sample was included in a study of Graves' ophthalmopathy and Graves' hyperthyroidism. RNA transcripts provided the template for amplifying TCR beta CDR3 regions. HTBI primers served in a first-round RT-PCR, which a second-round multiplex PCR followed. MiXCR was run by TCRdb on the multiplex PCR reads, yielding one entry per CDR3 protein. Of 600,000 to 700,000 distinct CDR3 sequences listed, about 40% are singletons. CDR3 size: 12 residues. V dropped 8 bases and J dropped 2 bases, with 12 bases sitting between them. CDR1 is SQVTM and CDR2 is ANQGSEA in the germline V gene.

This clonotype was sampled from an adult man with Graves' ophthalmopathy. The specimen was peripheral blood. The chain has TRBV29-1 and TRBJ1-2; tentative D call: TRBD1 (5 bases). The CDR3 sequence: CSPGGGNYGYTF. In nucleotides, the CDR3 is TGCAGCCCCGGGGGGGGAAACTATGGCTACACCTTC.